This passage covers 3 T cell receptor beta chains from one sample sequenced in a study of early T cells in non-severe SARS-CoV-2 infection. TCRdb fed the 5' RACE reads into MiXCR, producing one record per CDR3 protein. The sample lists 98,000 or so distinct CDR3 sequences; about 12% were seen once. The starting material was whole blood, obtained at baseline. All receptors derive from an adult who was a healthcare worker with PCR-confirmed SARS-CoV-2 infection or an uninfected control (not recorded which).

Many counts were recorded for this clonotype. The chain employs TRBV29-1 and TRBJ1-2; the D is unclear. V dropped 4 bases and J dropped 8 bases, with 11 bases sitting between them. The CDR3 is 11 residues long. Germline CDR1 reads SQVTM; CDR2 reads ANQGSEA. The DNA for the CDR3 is TGCAGCGTTGGACCCCCGGGAGGCTACACCTTC. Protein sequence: CSVGPPGGYTF.

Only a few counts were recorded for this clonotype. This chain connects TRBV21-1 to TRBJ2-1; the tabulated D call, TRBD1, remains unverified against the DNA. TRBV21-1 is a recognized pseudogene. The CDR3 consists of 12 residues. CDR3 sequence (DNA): TGTGCCAGCAGCAAAGGGGACGGTGAGCAGTTCTTC. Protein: CASSKGDGEQFF.

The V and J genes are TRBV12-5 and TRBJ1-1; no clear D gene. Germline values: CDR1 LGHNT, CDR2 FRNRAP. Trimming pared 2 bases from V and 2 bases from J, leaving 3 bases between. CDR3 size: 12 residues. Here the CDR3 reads CASGLSNTEAFF. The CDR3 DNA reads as TGTGCTAGTGGTTTGAGCAACACTGAAGCTTTCTTT.